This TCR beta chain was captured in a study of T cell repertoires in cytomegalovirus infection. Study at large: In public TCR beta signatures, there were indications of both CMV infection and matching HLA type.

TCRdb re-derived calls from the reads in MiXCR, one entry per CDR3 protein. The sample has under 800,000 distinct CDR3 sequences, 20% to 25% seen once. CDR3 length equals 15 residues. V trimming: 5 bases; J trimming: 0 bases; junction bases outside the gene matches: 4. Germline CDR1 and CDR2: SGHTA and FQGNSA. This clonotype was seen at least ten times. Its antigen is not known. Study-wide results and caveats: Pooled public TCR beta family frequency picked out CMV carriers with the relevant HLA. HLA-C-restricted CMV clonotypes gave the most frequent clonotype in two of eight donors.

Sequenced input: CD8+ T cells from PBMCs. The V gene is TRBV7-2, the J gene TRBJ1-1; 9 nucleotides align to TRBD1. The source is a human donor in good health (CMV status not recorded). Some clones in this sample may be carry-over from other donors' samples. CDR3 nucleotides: TGTGCCAGCAGCCTCAGGACAGGGGTGAACACTGAAGCTTTCTTT. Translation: CASSLRTGVNTEAFF.